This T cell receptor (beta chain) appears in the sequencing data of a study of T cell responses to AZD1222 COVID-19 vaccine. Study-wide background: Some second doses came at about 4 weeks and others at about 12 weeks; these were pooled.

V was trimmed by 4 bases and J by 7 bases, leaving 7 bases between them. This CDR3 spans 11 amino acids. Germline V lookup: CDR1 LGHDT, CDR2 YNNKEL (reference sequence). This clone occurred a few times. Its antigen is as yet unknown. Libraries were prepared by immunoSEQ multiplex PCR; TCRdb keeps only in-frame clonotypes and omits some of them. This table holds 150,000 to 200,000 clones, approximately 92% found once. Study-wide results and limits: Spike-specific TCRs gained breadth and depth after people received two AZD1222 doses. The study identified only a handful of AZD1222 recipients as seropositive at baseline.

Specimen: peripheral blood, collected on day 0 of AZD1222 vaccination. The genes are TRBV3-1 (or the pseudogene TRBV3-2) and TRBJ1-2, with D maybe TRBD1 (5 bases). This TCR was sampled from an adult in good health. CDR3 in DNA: TGTGCCAGCAGCCGGGACCGTGGCTACACCTTC. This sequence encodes CASSRDRGYTF.